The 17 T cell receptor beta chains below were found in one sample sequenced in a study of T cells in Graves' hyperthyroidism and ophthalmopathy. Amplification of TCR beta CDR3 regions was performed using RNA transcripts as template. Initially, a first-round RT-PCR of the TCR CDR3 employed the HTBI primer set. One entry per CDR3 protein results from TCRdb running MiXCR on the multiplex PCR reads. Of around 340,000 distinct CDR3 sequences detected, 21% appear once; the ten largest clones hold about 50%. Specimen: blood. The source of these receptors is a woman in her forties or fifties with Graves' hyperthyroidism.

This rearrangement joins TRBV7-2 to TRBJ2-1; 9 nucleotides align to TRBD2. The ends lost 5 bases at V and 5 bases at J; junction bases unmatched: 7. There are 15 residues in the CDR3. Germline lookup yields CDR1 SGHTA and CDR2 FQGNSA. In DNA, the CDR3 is TGTGCCAGCAGCCCCAGACTAGCGGAAAACAATGAGCAGTTCTTC. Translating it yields CASSPRLAENNEQFF.

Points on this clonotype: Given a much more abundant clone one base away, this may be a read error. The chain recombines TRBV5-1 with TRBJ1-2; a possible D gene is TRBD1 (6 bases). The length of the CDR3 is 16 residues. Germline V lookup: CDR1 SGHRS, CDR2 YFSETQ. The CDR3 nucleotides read TGCGCCAGCAGCTTGGGCAGGACAGACCGTAACTGTGGCTACACCTTC. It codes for CASSLGRTDRNCGYTF.

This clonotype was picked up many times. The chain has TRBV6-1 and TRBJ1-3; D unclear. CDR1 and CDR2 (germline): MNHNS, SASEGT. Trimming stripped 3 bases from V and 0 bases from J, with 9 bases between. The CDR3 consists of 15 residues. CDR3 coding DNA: TGTGCCAGCAGTGACCCTGGTCTCTCTGGAAACACCATATATTTT. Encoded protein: CASSDPGLSGNTIYF.

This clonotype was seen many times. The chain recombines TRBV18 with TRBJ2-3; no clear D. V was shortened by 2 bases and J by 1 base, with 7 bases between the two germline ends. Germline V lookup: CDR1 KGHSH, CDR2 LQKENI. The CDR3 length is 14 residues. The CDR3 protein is CASSPGWGTDTQYF. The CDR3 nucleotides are TGTGCCAGCTCACCAGGATGGGGCACAGATACGCAGTATTTT.

The DNA of the CDR3 is TGTGCCAGCAGTTACTATGGGACATCGAACACTGAAGCTTTCTTT. It yields the protein CASSYYGTSNTEAFF. The J gene is TRBJ1-1, the V gene TRBV6-4, with D possibly matching TRBD1 (6 bases). CDR3 size: 15 residues. V gave up 5 bases and J gave up 1 base, with 14 bases separating them. Germline V lookup: CDR1 MRHNA, CDR2 SNTAGT.

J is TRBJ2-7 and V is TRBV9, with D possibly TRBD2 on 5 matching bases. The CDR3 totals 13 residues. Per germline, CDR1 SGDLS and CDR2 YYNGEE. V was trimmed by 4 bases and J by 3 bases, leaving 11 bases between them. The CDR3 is CASSPEGSYEQYF. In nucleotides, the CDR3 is TGTGCCAGCAGCCCAGAGGGCAGCTACGAGCAGTACTTC.

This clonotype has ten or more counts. The DNA of the CDR3 is TGCAGTGCTAGAGATACTAGCGGGGGAACAGATACGCAGTATTTT. It encodes CSARDTSGGTDTQYF. The chain combines TRBV20-1 with TRBJ2-3; TRBD2 matches at 11 bases. Germline V lookup: CDR1 DFQATT, CDR2 SNEGSKA (reference sequence). The CDR3 contains 15 residues. V lost 0 bases to trimming and J lost 3 bases; unmatched junction nucleotides: 2.

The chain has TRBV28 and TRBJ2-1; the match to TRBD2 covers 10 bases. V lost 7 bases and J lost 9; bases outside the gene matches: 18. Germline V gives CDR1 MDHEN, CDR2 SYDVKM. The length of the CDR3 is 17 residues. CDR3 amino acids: CASTLSGLADLGPEQFF. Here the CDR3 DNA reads TGTGCCAGCACCCTTTCAGGACTAGCGGACTTGGGACCTGAGCAGTTCTTC.

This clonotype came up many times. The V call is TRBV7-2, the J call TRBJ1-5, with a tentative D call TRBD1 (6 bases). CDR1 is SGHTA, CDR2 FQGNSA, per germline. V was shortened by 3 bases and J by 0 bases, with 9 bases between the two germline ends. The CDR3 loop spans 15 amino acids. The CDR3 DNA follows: TGTGCCAGCAGCTTCCAGGGGTATAGCAATCAGCCCCAGCATTTT. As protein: CASSFQGYSNQPQHF.

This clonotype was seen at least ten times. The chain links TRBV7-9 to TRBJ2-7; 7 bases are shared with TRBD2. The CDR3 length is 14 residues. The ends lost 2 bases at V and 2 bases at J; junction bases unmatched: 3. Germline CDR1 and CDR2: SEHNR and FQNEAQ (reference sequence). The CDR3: CASSLPGTTYEQYF. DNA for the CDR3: TGTGCCAGCAGCTTACCCGGGACTACCTACGAGCAGTACTTC.

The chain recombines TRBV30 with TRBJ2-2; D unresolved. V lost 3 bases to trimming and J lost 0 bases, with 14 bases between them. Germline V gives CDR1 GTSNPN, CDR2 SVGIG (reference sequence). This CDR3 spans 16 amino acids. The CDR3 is CAWRDLGGSNTGELFF. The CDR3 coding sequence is TGTGCCTGGAGGGACCTTGGCGGCTCGAACACCGGGGAGCTGTTTTTT.

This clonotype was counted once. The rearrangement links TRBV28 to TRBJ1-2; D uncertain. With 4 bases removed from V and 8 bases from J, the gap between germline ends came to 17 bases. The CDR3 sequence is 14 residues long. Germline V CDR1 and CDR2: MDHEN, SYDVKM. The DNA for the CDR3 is TGTGCCAGCAGTTCCGCTCTGGAGGAAGAGGGCTACACCTTC. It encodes CASSSALEEEGYTF.

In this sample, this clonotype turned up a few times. In DNA, the CDR3 is TGTGCCAGCAGGGCCAGGGGTCCCCGAGAGGGAGGCTACACCTTC. Translated: CASRARGPREGGYTF. The chain joins TRBV6-2 or TRBV6-3 to TRBJ1-2; possibly TRBD1 for D (6 bases). Germline CDR1 reads MNHEY; CDR2 reads SVGEGT. Trimming stripped 6 bases from V and 8 bases from J, with 22 bases between. The CDR3 is 15 residues long.

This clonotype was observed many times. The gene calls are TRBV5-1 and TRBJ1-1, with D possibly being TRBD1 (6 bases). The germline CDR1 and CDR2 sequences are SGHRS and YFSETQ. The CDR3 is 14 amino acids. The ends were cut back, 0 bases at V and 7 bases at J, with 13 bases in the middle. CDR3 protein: CASSLVGGGYEAFF. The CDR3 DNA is TGCGCCAGCAGCTTGGTAGGGGGTGGGTATGAAGCTTTCTTT.

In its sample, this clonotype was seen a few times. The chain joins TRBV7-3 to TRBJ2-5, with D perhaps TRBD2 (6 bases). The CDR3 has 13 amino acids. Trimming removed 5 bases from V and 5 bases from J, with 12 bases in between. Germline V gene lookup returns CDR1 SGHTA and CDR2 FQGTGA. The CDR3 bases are TGTGCCAGCAGCGAAACGGGAGCGGAGACCCAGTACTTC. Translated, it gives CASSETGAETQYF.

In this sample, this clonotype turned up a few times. CDR3 nucleotides: TGCGCCAGCAGTGAGTCGTGGGGGAATCAGCCCCAGCATTTT. Translation gives CASSESWGNQPQHF. This chain joins TRBV10-2 and TRBJ1-5; TRBD1 is a possible D gene (5 bases). Germline assignment: CDR1 WSHSY and CDR2 SAAADI. V lost 0 bases, J lost 4 bases, and 7 bases lay in between. This CDR3 region has 14 residues.

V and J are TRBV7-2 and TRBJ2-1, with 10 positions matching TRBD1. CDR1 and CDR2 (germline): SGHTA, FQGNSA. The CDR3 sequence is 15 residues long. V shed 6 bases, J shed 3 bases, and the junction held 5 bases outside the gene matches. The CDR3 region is CASRTGTGVYNEQFF. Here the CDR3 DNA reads TGTGCCAGCAGGACCGGGACAGGGGTCTACAATGAGCAGTTCTTC.